The 21 T cell receptor beta chains below were found in one sample sequenced in a study of T cells in Graves' hyperthyroidism and ophthalmopathy. The CDR3 regions of TCR beta were amplified from RNA transcripts. First-round RT-PCR with HTBI primers amplified the TCR CDR3 region. TCRdb re-called the multiplex PCR reads with MiXCR, one entry per CDR3 protein. The sample lists roughly 500,000 distinct CDR3 sequences, less than 25% occurring once. Source material: blood. These TCRs come from a woman aged 25-40 years with Graves' ophthalmopathy.

This chain connects TRBV28 to TRBJ2-2, with 8 bases lining up with TRBD1. V lost 5 bases to trimming and J lost 4 bases; unmatched junction nucleotides: 15. CDR3 length equals 18 residues. CDR1 is MDHEN, CDR2 SYDVKM, per germline. The CDR3 loop is CASSLLGSGQVPTGELFF. DNA for the CDR3: TGTGCCAGCAGTCTTCTTGGATCGGGACAGGTTCCCACCGGGGAGCTGTTTTTT. Variable domain in full (rest from reference TRBV28 and TRBJ2-2): DVKVTQSSRYLVKRTGEKVFLECVQDMDHENMFWYRQDPGLGLRLIYFSYDVKMKEKGDIPEGYSVSREKKERFSLILESASTNQTSMYLCASSLLGSGQVPTGELFFGEGSRLTVL.

This clonotype showed up many times. The chain is built from TRBV11-1 and TRBJ2-2; the D is unclear. Deletions cut 3 bases from V and 0 bases from J, with 11 bases between. This CDR3 comprises 16 residues. Germline loops: CDR1 SGHAT, CDR2 FQDESV (reference sequence). The CDR3 reads CASSFLPGPNTGELFF. The CDR3, as DNA: TGTGCCAGCAGCTTCCTCCCGGGTCCGAACACCGGGGAGCTGTTTTTT. Based on the CDR3 plus reference TRBV11-1 and TRBJ2-2, the full variable domain is EAEVAQSPRYKITEKSQAVAFWCDPISGHATLYWYRQILGQGPELLVQFQDESVVDDSQLPKDRFSAERLKGVDSTLKIQPAELGDSAMYLCASSFLPGPNTGELFFGEGSRLTVL.

This clonotype has ten or more counts. The chain joins TRBV29-1 to TRBJ2-5; D gene unclear. Germline CDR1 and CDR2: SQVTM and ANQGSEA. CDR3 length: 14 residues. V lost 0 bases and J 5 bases, leaving 13 bases between the germline ends. CDR3 nucleotides: TGCAGCGTTGAAGATTTCCCGGGTGGGGAGACCCAGTACTTC. This encodes CSVEDFPGGETQYF.

On this clonotype itself: This may arise from a read error, as a much more abundant clone is one base away. The chain couples TRBV4-2 to TRBJ1-2, with D hard to call. This CDR3 has 14 residues. CDR1 is LGHNA and CDR2 is YNFKEQ in the germline V gene. CDR3 protein: CATSLRRVWYGYTF. DNA for the CDR3: TGTGCCACCAGCCTCAGACGGGTATGGTATGGCTACACCTTC.

This clonotype was counted at least ten times. V is TRBV9 and J is TRBJ2-5, with TRBD1 matching 8 bases. The CDR3 length is 16 residues. Germline V gives CDR1 SGDLS, CDR2 YYNGEE. Trimming removed 0 bases from V and 7 bases from J; junction bases left unmatched: 11. Here the CDR3 DNA reads TGTGCCAGCAGCGTAGCAGGGCAGGGGGCGGCAGGGACCCAGTACTTC. This gives the protein CASSVAGQGAAGTQYF.

V usage is TRBV6-1 and J usage is TRBJ2-5; 9 bases agree with TRBD2. CDR1 is MNHNS and CDR2 is SASEGT in the germline V gene. This CDR3 comprises 15 residues. Trimming took 0 bases from V and 5 from J; bases not matched to a gene: 4. The CDR3 bases are TGTGCCAGCAGTGAAGCGAGCGGGGGGATGGAGACCCAGTACTTC. Protein product: CASSEASGGMETQYF.

This clonotype was detected only a few times. V usage is TRBV6-2 or TRBV6-3 and J usage is TRBJ2-7, with 13 bases that match TRBD2. The V and J ends lost 5 bases and 4 bases, in that order; junction bases with no gene match: 14. This CDR3 has 18 residues. CDR1 is MNHEY and CDR2 is SVGEGT in the germline V gene. Written as DNA, the CDR3 is TGTGCCAGCAGTAGTGGACTAGCGGGAGCCCGCCCGATTTACGAGCAGTACTTC. As protein: CASSSGLAGARPIYEQYF.

The V and J genes are TRBV18 and TRBJ1-1; 8 bases are shared with TRBD1. V dropped 6 bases and J dropped 4; count of bases not matched to a gene: 10. The germline V gene encodes CDR1 KGHSH and CDR2 LQKENI. This CDR3 is built from 15 residues. DNA of the CDR3: TGTGCCAGCTCCCCAGAGACAGGGGTTTTCACTGAAGCTTTCTTT. This sequence encodes CASSPETGVFTEAFF.

This clonotype was seen repeatedly, ten times or more. Written as DNA, the CDR3 is TGTGCCAGCAGTGATCGTGGGACAGGGGCTGAAGCTTTCTTT. It is translated as CASSDRGTGAEAFF. The V gene is TRBV2, the J gene TRBJ1-1, with 10 bases matching TRBD1. The CDR3 contains 14 residues. CDR1 is SNHLY, CDR2 FYNNEI, per germline. J was trimmed by 6 bases and V by 3 bases; bases with no gene match: 4.

The rearrangement links TRBV19 to TRBJ1-5, with a possible D match to TRBD1 (6 bases). The V end was cut by 4 bases, the J end by 0 bases, with 22 bases between. This CDR3 is 19 amino acids long. Germline CDR1 reads LNHDA; CDR2 reads SQIVND (reference sequence). In nucleotides, the CDR3 is TGTGCCAGTAGTACCCCGTACAGGGTAGAAGGGTATAGCAATCAGCCCCAGCATTTT. As protein: CASSTPYRVEGYSNQPQHF.

This clonotype occurred many times. This chain uses TRBV20-1 with TRBJ2-5, with D unclear. Germline CDR1 is DFQATT and CDR2 is SNEGSKA (reference sequence). This CDR3 is 14 amino acids long. V dropped 0 bases and J dropped 5 bases, with 13 bases sitting between them. CDR3 sequence reads: CSARDRPTDETQYF. CDR3 DNA: TGCAGTGCTAGAGATCGGCCGACTGACGAGACCCAGTACTTC.

The V gene is TRBV5-1, the J gene TRBJ2-2; maybe TRBD1 (5 bases). Germline V gene lookup returns CDR1 SGHRS and CDR2 YFSETQ. Trimming stripped 0 bases from V and 4 bases from J, with 10 bases between. This CDR3 has 15 residues. The CDR3: CASSLDRTITGELFF. CDR3 DNA: TGCGCCAGCAGCTTGGATAGGACAATCACCGGGGAGCTGTTTTTT.

Remarks on this clonotype: A much larger clonotype is one base distant, so this may be a read error. V is TRBV28 and J is TRBJ1-1, with no clear D. V was pared by 2 bases and J by 7 bases, with 8 bases between. The length of the CDR3 is 12 residues. The germline CDR1 and CDR2 sequences are MDHEN and SYDVKM. The CDR3 sequence is CASSLAGIEAFF. CDR3 coding DNA: TGTGCCAGCAGTTTAGCTGGGATTGAAGCTTTCTTT.

This clonotype was detected ten times or more. The rearrangement joins TRBV27 to TRBJ1-5; no clear D. The V and J ends lost 6 bases and 10 bases respectively, with 19 bases between them. Germline V gene data show CDR1 as MNHEY and CDR2 as SMNVEV (reference sequence). CDR3 length equals 14 residues. The CDR3 loop is CASSQASSISPQHF. The CDR3 DNA is TGTGCCAGCAGCCAAGCCTCCAGCATCAGCCCCCAGCATTTT.

This clonotype was observed many times. The chain links TRBV6-2 or TRBV6-3 to TRBJ2-5; D may be TRBD1 or TRBD2 (5 bases each). Germline-derived CDR1 and CDR2 are MNHEY and SVGEGT. The germline V and J ends were trimmed by 9 bases and 0 bases, with 11 bases remaining between them. The CDR3 is 13 residues long. The CDR3 loop is CARSEGNQETQYF. The CDR3 nucleotides are TGTGCCAGGTCAGAGGGGAACCAAGAGACCCAGTACTTC.

This clonotype was observed at least ten times. The chain links TRBV30 to TRBJ2-5; 13 bases are shared with TRBD2. V trimming: 1 base; J trimming: 4 bases; junction bases outside the gene matches: 3. The CDR3 spans 15 residues. Germline assignment: CDR1 GTSNPN and CDR2 SVGIG (reference sequence). In nucleotides, the CDR3 is TGTGCCTGGAGTGCGGGACTAGCGGGGCTAGAGACCCAGTACTTC. Translating it yields CAWSAGLAGLETQYF.

This clonotype showed up many times. The chain carries TRBV10-3 and TRBJ2-7; D possibly uses TRBD1 or TRBD2 (5 bases each). V lost 2 bases, J lost 5 bases, and 13 bases lay in between. CDR3 length: 14 amino acids. Germline loops: CDR1 ENHRY, CDR2 SYGVKD. The CDR3 is CAISEGTKPNEQYF. The CDR3 nucleotides are TGTGCCATCAGTGAGGGGACGAAACCAAACGAGCAGTACTTC.

This clonotype was observed at least ten times. This sequence joins TRBV29-1 and TRBJ1-2; 10 nucleotides agree with TRBD1. The CDR3 covers 16 residues. Germline CDR1 reads SQVTM; CDR2 reads ANQGSEA. Unmatched junction bases numbered 15, after V lost 4 bases and J lost 7 bases. The CDR3 bases are TGCAGCGTTGGACTTTCTGGACAGGGGGTTTCGGGTGGCTACACCTTC. It translates to CSVGLSGQGVSGGYTF.

V is TRBV5-1 and J is TRBJ2-7; 7 nucleotides line up with TRBD1. With V trimmed by 4 bases and J by 3 bases, 7 bases remained unmatched. The CDR3 extends over 14 amino acids. Germline lookup yields CDR1 SGHRS and CDR2 YFSETQ. CDR3: CASSKRQGGYEQYF. CDR3 sequence (DNA): TGCGCCAGCAGCAAAAGACAGGGCGGCTACGAGCAGTACTTC.

The V and J genes are TRBV7-8 and TRBJ2-7, with 9 bases identical to TRBD2. CDR1 is SGHVS and CDR2 is FQNEAQ in the germline V gene. Trimming cost V 7 bases and J 3 bases; bases outside gene matches: 7. This CDR3 is built from 14 residues. CDR3 region: CASTRSSGIYEQYF. Written as DNA, the CDR3 is TGTGCCAGCACGAGGTCTAGCGGGATCTACGAGCAGTACTTC.

This clonotype was counted many times. A read error may produce the germline difference seen at one junction end. V gene TRBV6-1 combines with J gene TRBJ2-4; tentative D call: TRBD2 (6 bases). From germline, CDR1 is MNHNS and CDR2 SASEGT. CDR3 size: 13 residues. The CDR3 DNA reads as TGTGCCAGCGGGGGGTACACCAAAAACATTAAGTACTTC. Residues: CASGGYTKNIKYF.